This T cell receptor beta chain came from a study of tumor and adjacent non-tumor tissue in lung cancer. At the level of the study: Patients comprised about eleven adenocarcinoma, 2 squamous cell carcinoma and 1 small cell lung cancer. Stage I to III disease affected about nine men and 5 women aged about 31 to 80.

Note on this clonotype: Its antigen remains unidentified. The conserved final phenylalanine or tryptophan is absent from the CDR3, which likely points to a read error.

TCRbeta libraries were built with three rounds of nested PCR, modified from ARM-PCR. Using its own MiXCR run on the multiplex PCR reads, TCRdb lists one record per CDR3 protein. The table has about 200,000 distinct CDR3 sequences, over 55% seen once; the top ten hold almost 25%. Broader study findings: TCR diversity was significantly greater in tumor than normal lung tissue.

Trimming pared 0 bases from V and 4 bases from J, leaving 11 bases between. The CDR3 contains 15 residues. Germline assignment: CDR1 MNHEY and CDR2 SVGAGI. No cell sorting was done before RNA was extracted from the tissue. Between August and November 2014, newly diagnosed, chemotherapy-naive lung cancer patients underwent thoracic surgery in China. The chain is built from TRBV6-5 and TRBJ2-3, with a weak D call TRBD2 (5 bases). The TCR comes from a man aged 60-69 years with non-small cell lung cancer. Sequencing was performed on lung tumor tissue. The CDR3 protein is CASSYSRGSPDTQYY. CDR3 nucleotide sequence: TGTGCCAGCAGTTACTCTCGGGGTTCGCCAGATACGCAGTATTAT.